The rows below give T cell receptor beta chains drawn from one sample of a study of graft-versus-host responses after intestinal transplantation. These receptors' antigens are unknown. TCRdb's copy holds only in-frame clones and misses some; the assay was immunoSEQ multiplex PCR. The sample carries fewer than 95,000 clones, about 95% recorded once. This material consisted of unstimulated CD4+ T cells sorted from spleen or lymph node cells, taken before transplant. These receptors originate from a human donor who was the organ donor for an intestinal transplant. The CDR3 runs from the conserved cysteine through the conserved F or W. Each record gives: D gene, clone size, J gene, V gene, CDR3 protein, CDR3 DNA. A D gene is named only where the DNA matches it firmly. Clone size is shown for a subset of rows, as once, few, many or a class of expanded clone.

>.|.|TRBJ1-1|TRBV7-2
CASSLAKGAGEAFF
TGTGCCAGCAGCTTAGCGAAAGGGGCGGGTGAAGCTTTCTTT
>TRBD1|.|TRBJ1-3|TRBV5-5
CASSPGQGAGNTIYF
TGTGCCAGCAGCCCGGGACAGGGGGCTGGAAACACCATATATTTT
>.|.|TRBJ2-1|TRBV28
CASEGYNEQFF
TGTGCCAGCGAGGGGTACAATGAGCAGTTCTTC
>TRBD1|.|TRBJ1-2|TRBV2
CAGRQGVNYGYTF
TGTGCCGGCCGACAGGGGGTCAACTATGGCTACACCTTC
>.|once|TRBJ2-3|TRBV5-1
CASSLGVIGAGGTDTQYF
TGCGCCAGCAGCTTGGGTGTGATTGGGGCGGGCGGCACAGATACGCAGTATTTT
>.|.|TRBJ2-7|TRBV11-2
CASSLGQSYEQYF
TGTGCCAGCAGCTTGGGACAATCCTACGAGCAGTACTTC
>.|.|TRBJ2-7|TRBV19
CASSIAGGNTAYEQYF
TGTGCCAGTAGTATAGCGGGCGGAAACACCGCCTACGAGCAGTACTTC
>TRBD2|.|TRBJ2-3|TRBV12-5
CASGPREGTDTQYF
TGTGCTAGTGGTCCGAGGGAGGGGACAGATACGCAGTATTTT
>TRBD2|once|TRBJ2-1|TRBV7-2
CASSLGLASSYNEQFF
TGTGCCAGCAGCTTAGGACTAGCGAGCTCCTACAATGAGCAGTTCTTC
>TRBD1|.|TRBJ2-1|TRBV19
CATTQGNEQFF
TGTGCCACCACACAGGGGAATGAGCAGTTCTTC
>TRBD2|.|TRBJ2-5|TRBV6-1
CASSELAGWETQYF
TGTGCCAGCAGTGAACTAGCGGGGTGGGAGACCCAGTACTTC
>TRBD1|once|TRBJ2-7|TRBV13
CASSLAGQGYEQYF
TGTGCCAGCAGCCTCGCCGGACAGGGGTACGAGCAGTACTTC
>.|.|TRBJ2-7|TRBV4-1
CASSFGQGGEQYF
TGCGCCAGCAGTTTTGGACAGGGAGGGGAGCAGTACTTC
>TRBD1|once|TRBJ1-4|TRBV18
CASSIRGDRIVATNEKLFF
TGTGCCAGCTCAATTAGGGGGGACAGGATCGTCGCAACTAATGAAAAACTGTTTTTT
>.|.|TRBJ1-1|TRBV19
CATEDRNTEAFF
TGTGCCACCGAGGACAGGAACACTGAAGCTTTCTTT
>TRBD1|.|TRBJ2-7|TRBV28
CASSFTGGENYEQYF
TGTGCCAGCAGTTTCACAGGGGGCGAGAACTACGAGCAGTACTTC
>.|.|TRBJ2-7|TRBV18
CASSPERVKGEQYF
TGTGCCAGCTCACCGGAAAGGGTGAAGGGCGAGCAGTACTTC
>.|.|TRBJ1-1|TRBV6-5
CASRPGAATSGGAFF
TGTGCCAGCAGACCCGGGGCGGCTACCTCTGGGGGAGCTTTCTTT
>.|.|TRBJ1-1|TRBV2
CASSDAKTGQTEAFF
TGTGCCAGCAGTGATGCGAAGACAGGCCAGACTGAAGCTTTCTTT
>.|.|TRBJ2-4|TRBV13
CASSPPSGGGAKNIQYF
TGTGCCAGCAGCCCACCTTCCGGCGGTGGGGCCAAAAACATTCAGTACTTC
>.|.|TRBJ2-7|TRBV25-1
CATRQDTYEQYF
TGTGCCACAAGACAGGATACCTACGAGCAGTACTTC
>.|.|TRBJ2-7|TRBV6-5
CASSELDSYEQYF
TGTGCCAGCAGTGAGCTGGACTCCTACGAGCAGTACTTC
>TRBD1|.|TRBJ1-5|TRBV15
CATSRDRAWSGQPQHF
TGTGCCACCAGCAGGGACAGGGCTTGGAGCGGTCAGCCCCAGCATTTT
>.|.|TRBJ1-5|TRBV5-8
CASSLGAFTANQPQHF
TGTGCCAGCAGCTTGGGGGCCTTTACAGCAAATCAGCCCCAGCATTTT
>.|.|TRBJ1-4|TRBV9
CASSVEQYEKLFF
TGTGCCAGCAGCGTTGAACAATACGAAAAACTGTTTTTT
>TRBD1|.|TRBJ1-5|TRBV6-1
CASRLTGDQPQHF
TGTGCCAGCAGACTGACAGGGGATCAGCCCCAGCATTTT